This TCR beta chain was observed in a study of blood T cell repertoires in COVID-19. Clones were read by immunoSEQ multiplex PCR, and TCRdb kept only the in-frame ones, dropping some. This table has over 200,000 clones, 84% appearing once. The CDR3 contains 15 residues. V was clipped by 5 bases and J by 9 bases, with 19 bases between them. Germline V gene sequence: CDR1 SGHVS, CDR2 FNYEAQ. The V and J genes are TRBV7-6 and TRBJ2-2; weak D call: TRBD1 (6 bases). The receptor was isolated from a man aged 50 to 60 with active or convalescent COVID-19. Sequenced sample: peripheral blood. The CDR3 spells CASSPGRTATRELFF. The CDR3 region has the DNA TGTGCCAGCAGCCCTGGTCGGACAGCGACGAGGGAGCTGTTTTTT.